The 2 T cell receptor beta chains below come from one sample, sequenced in a study of shared clonotypes between healthy human individuals. Sequencing used immunoSEQ multiplex PCR; TCRdb keeps in-frame clones, though not all of them. The table includes approximately 2.3 million clones, more than 85% detected once. The specimen was naive CD4+ T cells from PBMCs. Regarding subset: CD45RA+ positively selected. The receptors were gathered from a man between 18 and 35 years old in good health. Some clones in this sample may be carry-over from other donors' samples.

The chain has TRBV2 and TRBJ1-2; the match to TRBD1 covers 11 bases. The CDR3 has 13 residues. V lost 4 bases, J lost 7 bases, and 2 bases stayed unmatched. CDR1 is SNHLY and CDR2 is FYNNEI in the germline V gene. In nucleotides, the CDR3 is TGTGCCAGCAGTGGGACAGGGGGCTTTGGCTACACCTTC. This sequence encodes CASSGTGGFGYTF.

CDR3 nucleotide sequence: TGCAGCGTCCGGTTTGGGGTTAGCCCAGGGGAGACCCAGTACTTC. Translated: CSVRFGVSPGETQYF. The J gene is TRBJ2-5, the V gene TRBV29-1, with D maybe TRBD1 (5 bases). Trimming left V 6 bases short and J 5 bases short, with 22 bases between. The CDR3 runs 15 residues. Germline V gene sequence: CDR1 SQVTM, CDR2 ANQGSEA.